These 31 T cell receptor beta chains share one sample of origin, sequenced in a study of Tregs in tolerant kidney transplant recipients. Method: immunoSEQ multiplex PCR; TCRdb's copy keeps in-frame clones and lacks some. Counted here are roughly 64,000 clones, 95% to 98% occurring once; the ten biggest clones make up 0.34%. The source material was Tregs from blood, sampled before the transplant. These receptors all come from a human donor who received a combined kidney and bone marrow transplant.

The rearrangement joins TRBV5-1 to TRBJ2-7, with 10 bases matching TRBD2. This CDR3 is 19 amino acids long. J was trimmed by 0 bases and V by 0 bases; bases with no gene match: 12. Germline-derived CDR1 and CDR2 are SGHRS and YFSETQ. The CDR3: CASSLGRASGSRYSYEQYF. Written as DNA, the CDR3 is TGCGCCAGCAGCTTGGGTCGCGCTAGCGGGAGTCGGTACTCCTACGAGCAGTACTTC.

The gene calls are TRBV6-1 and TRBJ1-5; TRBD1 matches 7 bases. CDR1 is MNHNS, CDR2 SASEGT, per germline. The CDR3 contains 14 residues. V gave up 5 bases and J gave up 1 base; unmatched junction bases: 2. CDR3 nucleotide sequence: TGTGCCAGCAGTACGGGACAGAGCAATCAGCCCCAGCATTTT. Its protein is CASSTGQSNQPQHF.

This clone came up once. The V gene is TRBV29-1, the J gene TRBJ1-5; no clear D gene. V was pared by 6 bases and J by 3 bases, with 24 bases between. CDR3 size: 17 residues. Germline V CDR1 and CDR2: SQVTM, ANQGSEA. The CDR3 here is CSVITNQGSVNNQPQHF. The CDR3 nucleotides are TGCAGCGTCATTACTAACCAAGGAAGCGTCAACAATCAGCCCCAGCATTTT.

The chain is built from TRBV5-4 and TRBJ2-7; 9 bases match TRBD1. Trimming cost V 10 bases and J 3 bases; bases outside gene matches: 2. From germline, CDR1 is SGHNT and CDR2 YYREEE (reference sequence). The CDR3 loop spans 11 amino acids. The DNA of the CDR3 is TGTGCCTGGGGACAGGGCTACGAGCAGTACTTC. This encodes CAWGQGYEQYF.

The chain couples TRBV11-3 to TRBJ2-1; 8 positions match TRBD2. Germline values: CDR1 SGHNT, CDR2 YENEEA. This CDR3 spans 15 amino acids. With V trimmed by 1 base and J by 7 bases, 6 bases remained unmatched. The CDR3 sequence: CASSLGLAGSNEQFF. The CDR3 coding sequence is TGTGCCAGCAGCTTAGGGCTAGCGGGTTCGAATGAGCAGTTCTTC.

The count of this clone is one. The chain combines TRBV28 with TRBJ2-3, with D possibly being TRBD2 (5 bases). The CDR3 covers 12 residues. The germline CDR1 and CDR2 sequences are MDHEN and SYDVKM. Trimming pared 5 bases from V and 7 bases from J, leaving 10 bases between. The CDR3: CASSQRGYTQYF. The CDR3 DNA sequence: TGTGCCAGCAGTCAACGCGGGTATACGCAGTATTTT.

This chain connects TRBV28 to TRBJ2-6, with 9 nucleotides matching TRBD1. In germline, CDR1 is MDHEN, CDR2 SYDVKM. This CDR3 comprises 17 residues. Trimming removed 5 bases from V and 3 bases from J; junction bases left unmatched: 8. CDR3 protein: CASSGTGRGFGANVLTF. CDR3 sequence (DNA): TGTGCCAGCAGTGGGACAGGGAGAGGATTTGGGGCCAACGTCCTGACTTTC.

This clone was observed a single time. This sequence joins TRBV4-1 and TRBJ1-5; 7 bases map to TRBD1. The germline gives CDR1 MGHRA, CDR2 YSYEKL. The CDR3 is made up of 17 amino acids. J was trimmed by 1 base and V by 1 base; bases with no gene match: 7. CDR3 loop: CASSQAGGGISNQPQHF. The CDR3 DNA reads TGCGCCAGCAGCCAAGCGGGAGGGGGCATAAGCAATCAGCCCCAGCATTTT.

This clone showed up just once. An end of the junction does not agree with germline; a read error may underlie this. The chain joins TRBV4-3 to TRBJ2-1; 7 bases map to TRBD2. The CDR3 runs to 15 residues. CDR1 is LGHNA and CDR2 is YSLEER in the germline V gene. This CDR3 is CASSRELAAYSEQFF. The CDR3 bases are TGCGCCAGCAGCCGGGAGCTAGCGGCCTACAGTGAGCAGTTCTTC.

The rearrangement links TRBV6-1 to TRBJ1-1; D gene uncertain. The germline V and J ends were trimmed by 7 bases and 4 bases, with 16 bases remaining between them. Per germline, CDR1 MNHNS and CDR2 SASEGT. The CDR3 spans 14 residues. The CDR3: CASTRQMGSTEAFF. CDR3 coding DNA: TGTGCCAGCACAAGACAAATGGGCAGCACTGAAGCTTTCTTT.

CDR3 bases: TGTGCCAGCAGCCAAGATCGATGGACTAGCGGTAGCACAGATACGCAGTATTTT. Encoded protein: CASSQDRWTSGSTDTQYF. The chain couples TRBV4-2 to TRBJ2-3, with 10 positions matching TRBD2. The germline CDR1 and CDR2 sequences are LGHNA and YNFKEQ. V trimming: 0 bases; J trimming: 0 bases; junction bases outside the gene matches: 6. The length of the CDR3 is 18 residues.

CDR3 residues: CASSLGSTGTDTQYF. CDR3 coding DNA: TGCGCCAGCAGCTTGGGTTCTACCGGCACAGATACGCAGTATTTT. The J gene is TRBJ2-3, the V gene TRBV5-1; D remains ambiguous. Germline CDR1 and CDR2: SGHRS and YFSETQ. CDR3 size: 15 residues. V lost 0 bases and J lost 1, with 9 bases in between. The complete variable domain, with remaining parts taken from reference TRBV5-1 and TRBJ2-3, reads KAGVTQTPRYLIKTRGQQVTLSCSPISGHRSVSWYQQTPGQGLQFLFEYFSETQRNKGNFPGRFSGRQFSNSRSEMNVSTLELGDSALYLCASSLGSTGTDTQYFGPGTRLTVL.

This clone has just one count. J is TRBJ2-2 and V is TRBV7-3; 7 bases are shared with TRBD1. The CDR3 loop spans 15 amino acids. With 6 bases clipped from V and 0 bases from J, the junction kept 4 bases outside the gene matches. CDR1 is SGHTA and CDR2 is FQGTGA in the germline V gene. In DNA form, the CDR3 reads TGTGCCAGCAGAACCGGGACAGCGAACACCGGGGAGCTGTTTTTT. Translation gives CASRTGTANTGELFF. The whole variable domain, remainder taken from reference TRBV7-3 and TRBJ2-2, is GAGVSQTPSNKVTEKGKYVELRCDPISGHTALYWYRQSLGQGPEFLIYFQGTGAADDSGLPNDRFFAVRPEGSVSTLKIQRTERGDSAVYLCASRTGTANTGELFFGEGSRLTVL.

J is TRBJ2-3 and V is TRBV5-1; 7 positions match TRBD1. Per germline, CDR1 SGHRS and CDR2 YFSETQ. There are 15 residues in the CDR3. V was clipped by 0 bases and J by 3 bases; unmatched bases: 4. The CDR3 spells CASSLVSRGTDTQYF. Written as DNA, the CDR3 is TGCGCCAGCAGCTTGGTGTCCAGGGGGACAGATACGCAGTATTTT.

This CDR3 reads CAWSSPRGSYNSPLHF. CDR3 nucleotides: TGTGCCTGGAGTTCACCAAGAGGCTCCTATAATTCACCCCTCCACTTT. The chain recombines TRBV30 with TRBJ1-6; D is undetermined. The CDR3 sequence is 16 residues long. Trimming removed 2 bases from V and 0 bases from J, with 11 bases in between. Germline V lookup: CDR1 GTSNPN, CDR2 SVGIG (reference sequence).

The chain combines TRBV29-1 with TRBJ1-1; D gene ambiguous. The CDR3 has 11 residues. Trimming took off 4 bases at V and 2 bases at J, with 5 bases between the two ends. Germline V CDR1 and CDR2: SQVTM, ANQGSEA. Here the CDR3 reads CSVVSNTEAFF. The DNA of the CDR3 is TGCAGCGTTGTATCTAACACTGAAGCTTTCTTT.

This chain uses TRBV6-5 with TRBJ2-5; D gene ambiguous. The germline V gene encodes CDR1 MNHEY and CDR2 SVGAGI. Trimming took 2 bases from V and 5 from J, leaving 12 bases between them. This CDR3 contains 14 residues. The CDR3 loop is CASSYVTNSETQYF. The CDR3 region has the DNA TGTGCCAGCAGTTACGTCACGAACAGTGAGACCCAGTACTTC.

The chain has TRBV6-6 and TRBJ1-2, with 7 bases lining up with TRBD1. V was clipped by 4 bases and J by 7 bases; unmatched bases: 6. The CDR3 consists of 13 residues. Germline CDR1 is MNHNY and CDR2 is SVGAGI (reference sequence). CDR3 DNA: TGTGCCAGCAGTTCCACAGGGGTCGGTGGCTACACCTTC. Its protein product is CASSSTGVGGYTF.

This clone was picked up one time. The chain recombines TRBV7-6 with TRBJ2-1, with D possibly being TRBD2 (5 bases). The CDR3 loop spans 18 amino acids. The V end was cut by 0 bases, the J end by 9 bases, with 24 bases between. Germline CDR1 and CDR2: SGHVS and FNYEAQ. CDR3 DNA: TGTGCCAGCAGCTTAGCCCCTAGCAGCGGTTTTATCGAGCGTGAGCAGTTCTTC. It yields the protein CASSLAPSSGFIEREQFF.

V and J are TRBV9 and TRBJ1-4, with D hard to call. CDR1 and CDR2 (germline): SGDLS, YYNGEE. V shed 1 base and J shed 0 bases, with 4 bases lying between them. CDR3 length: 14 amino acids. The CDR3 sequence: CASSVLATNEKLFF. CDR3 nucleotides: TGTGCCAGCAGCGTACTTGCAACTAATGAAAAACTGTTTTTT.

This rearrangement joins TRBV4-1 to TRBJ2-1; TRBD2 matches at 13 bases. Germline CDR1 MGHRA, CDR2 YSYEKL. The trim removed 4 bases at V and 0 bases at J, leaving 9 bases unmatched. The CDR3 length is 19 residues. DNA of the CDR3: TGCGCCAGCAGCCGAGCCGGACTAGCGGGGGCCTACTCCTACAATGAGCAGTTCTTC. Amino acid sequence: CASSRAGLAGAYSYNEQFF.

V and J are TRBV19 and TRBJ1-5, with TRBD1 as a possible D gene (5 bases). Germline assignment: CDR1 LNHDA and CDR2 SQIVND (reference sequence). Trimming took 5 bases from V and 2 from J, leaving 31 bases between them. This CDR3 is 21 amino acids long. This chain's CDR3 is CASSSRSLLSTGVRGNQPQHF. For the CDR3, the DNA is TGTGCCAGTAGTTCCCGATCGCTCTTGAGTACGGGGGTGCGAGGCAATCAGCCCCAGCATTTT.

The CDR3 DNA reads TGTGCCAGCAGCCGTCACTCCGGGACTAGGGCCTACGAGCAGTACTTC. Encoded protein: CASSRHSGTRAYEQYF. The rearrangement links TRBV7-2 to TRBJ2-7; 8 bases line up with TRBD2. With V trimmed by 5 bases and J by 2 bases, 11 bases remained unmatched. The germline CDR1 and CDR2 sequences are SGHTA and FQGNSA. The length of the CDR3 is 16 residues.

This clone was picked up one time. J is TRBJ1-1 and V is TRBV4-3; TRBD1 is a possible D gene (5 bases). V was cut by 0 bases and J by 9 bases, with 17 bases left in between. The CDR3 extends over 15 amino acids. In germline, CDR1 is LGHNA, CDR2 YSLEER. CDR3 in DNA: TGCGCCAGCAGCCAAGATCGCGTAGGTAGGGGAAAAGCTTTCTTT. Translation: CASSQDRVGRGKAFF.

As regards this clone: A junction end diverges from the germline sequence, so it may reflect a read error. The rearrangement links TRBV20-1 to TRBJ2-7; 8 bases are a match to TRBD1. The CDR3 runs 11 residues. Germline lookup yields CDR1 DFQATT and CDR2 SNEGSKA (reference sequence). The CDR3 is CSARGPGQDHF. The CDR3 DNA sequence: TGCAGTGCTAGAGGACCGGGACAGGATCACTTC.

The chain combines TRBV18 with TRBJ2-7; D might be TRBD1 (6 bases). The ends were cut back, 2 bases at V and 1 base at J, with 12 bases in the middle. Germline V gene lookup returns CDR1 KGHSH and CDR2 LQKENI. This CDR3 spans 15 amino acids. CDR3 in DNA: TGTGCCAGCTCACCATCTAGAGACAGGTCCTACGAGCAGTACTTC. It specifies CASSPSRDRSYEQYF.

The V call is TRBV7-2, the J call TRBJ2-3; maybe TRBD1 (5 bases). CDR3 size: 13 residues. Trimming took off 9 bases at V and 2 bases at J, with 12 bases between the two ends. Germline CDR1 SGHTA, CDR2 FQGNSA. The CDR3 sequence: CASGAGFTDTQYF. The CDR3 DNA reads TGTGCCAGTGGGGCAGGATTCACAGATACGCAGTATTTT.

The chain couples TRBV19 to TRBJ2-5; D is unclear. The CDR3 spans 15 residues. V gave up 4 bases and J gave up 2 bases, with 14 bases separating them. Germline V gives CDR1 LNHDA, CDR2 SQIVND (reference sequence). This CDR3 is CASSKVKLPQETQYF. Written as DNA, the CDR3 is TGTGCCAGTAGTAAAGTAAAGCTGCCACAAGAGACCCAGTACTTC.

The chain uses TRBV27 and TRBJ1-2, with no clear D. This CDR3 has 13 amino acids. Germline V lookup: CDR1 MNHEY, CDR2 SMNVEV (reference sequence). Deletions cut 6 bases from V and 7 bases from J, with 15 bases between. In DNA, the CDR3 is TGTGCCAGCAGGGCAGGCCGGTACGGTGGCTACACCTTC. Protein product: CASRAGRYGGYTF.

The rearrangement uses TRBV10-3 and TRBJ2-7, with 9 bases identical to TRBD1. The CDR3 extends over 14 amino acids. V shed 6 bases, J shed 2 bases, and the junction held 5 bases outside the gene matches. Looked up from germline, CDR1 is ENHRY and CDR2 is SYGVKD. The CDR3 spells CAIRNGQGTYEQYF. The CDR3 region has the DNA TGTGCCATCAGGAACGGACAGGGGACCTACGAGCAGTACTTC.

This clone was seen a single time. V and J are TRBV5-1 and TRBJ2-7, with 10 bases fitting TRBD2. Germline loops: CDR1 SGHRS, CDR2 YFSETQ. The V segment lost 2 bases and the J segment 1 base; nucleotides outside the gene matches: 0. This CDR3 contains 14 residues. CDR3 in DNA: TGCGCCAGCAGCTTTAGCGGGAGGTCCTACGAGCAGTACTTC. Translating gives CASSFSGRSYEQYF.